The sample holds a few counts of the clone carrying this T cell receptor beta chain. Antigen: not known. Germline V lookup: CDR1 SGHTA, CDR2 FQGNSA. The V and J ends lost 7 bases and 1 base respectively, with 14 bases between them. CDR3 size: 15 residues. MiXCR, applied by TCRdb to the 5' RACE reads, yields one record per CDR3 protein. In the table there are 350,000 to 550,000 distinct CDR3 sequences, around 20% of which are singletons. This sample was included in a study of T cells after yellow fever vaccination. The study, taken as a whole, reports: One caveat is that FACS-sorted repertoires could contain abundant clonotypes contaminating from the bulk population. Among primary-vaccination clones, most reappeared after the booster, at almost 98% for CD4 and roughly 88% for CD8. Researchers noted that a small share of clonotypes showed up in both CD4 and CD8 compartments.

The gene calls are TRBV7-2 and TRBJ2-1; weak D call: TRBD1 (8 bases). The sample was PBMCs, taken before the yellow fever booster vaccination. The receptor comes from a man younger than 30 who received the YFV17D yellow fever vaccine. The CDR3 nucleotides read TGTGCCAGCACCAGGGGGCGGGGGTCCTACAATGAGCAGTTCTTC. Its translation is CASTRGRGSYNEQFF. Looking up the rest from reference TRBV7-2 and TRBJ2-1 gives the full variable domain: GAGVSQSPSNKVTEKGKDVELRCDPISGHTALYWYRQSLGQGLEFLIYFQGNSAPDKSGLPSDRFSAERTGGSVSTLTIQRTQQEDSAVYLCASTRGRGSYNEQFFGPGTRLTVL.